The source of this T cell receptor beta chain is a study of blood T cell repertoires in COVID-19. At the level of the study: Samples came from the United States, Italy and Spain, spanning acute and convalescent COVID-19.

The J segment lost 8 bases and the V segment lost 0 bases, leaving 6 bases of the junction unmatched. The germline CDR1 and CDR2 sequences are LGHNA and YNFKEQ. The CDR3 sequence is 15 residues long. The table came from immunoSEQ multiplex PCR; TCRdb's copy has only in-frame clones and leaves some out. This repertoire shows some 170,000 clones, 75% to 90% found once; its top ten account for 7.5% to 9.5%. The rearrangement joins TRBV4-2 to TRBJ2-4, with TRBD2 matching over 8 bases. This sequence was found in a woman in her sixties or seventies with acute or convalescent COVID-19. The sample was peripheral blood. CDR3 residues: CASSQDHSGIDIQYF. The CDR3 DNA sequence: TGTGCCAGCAGCCAAGACCATAGCGGGATTGACATTCAGTACTTC.